This T cell receptor (beta chain) comes out of a study of blood T cell repertoires in COVID-19. Study details: Sites in the United States, Italy and Spain provided acute and convalescent COVID-19 samples. The cDNA or gDNA used as material had been derived from T cells, B-cell-depleted T cells, or PBMCs.

There are 14 residues in the CDR3. V dropped 4 bases and J dropped 1 base, with 8 bases sitting between them. Per germline, CDR1 LGHDT and CDR2 YNNKEL (reference sequence). The authors' processing: Researchers report that nucleated cell counts were estimated from reference gene primer amplification. Clones were sequenced by immunoSEQ multiplex PCR, and TCRdb holds only the in-frame ones, with some missing. V and J calls and clone size come straight from that table; D and trimming were deduced from the DNA. Of some 77,000 clones detected, around 85% appear once; the ten largest clones hold 6.5% to 9.5%.

This sequence originates from a man between 25 and 39 years old with acute or convalescent COVID-19. Input material: peripheral blood. This chain connects TRBV3-1 (or the pseudogene TRBV3-2) to TRBJ2-1, with D tentatively TRBD2 (6 bases). The CDR3 reads CASSRDLSYNEQFF. In DNA, the CDR3 is TGTGCCAGCAGCCGGGACTTGTCCTACAATGAGCAGTTCTTC.